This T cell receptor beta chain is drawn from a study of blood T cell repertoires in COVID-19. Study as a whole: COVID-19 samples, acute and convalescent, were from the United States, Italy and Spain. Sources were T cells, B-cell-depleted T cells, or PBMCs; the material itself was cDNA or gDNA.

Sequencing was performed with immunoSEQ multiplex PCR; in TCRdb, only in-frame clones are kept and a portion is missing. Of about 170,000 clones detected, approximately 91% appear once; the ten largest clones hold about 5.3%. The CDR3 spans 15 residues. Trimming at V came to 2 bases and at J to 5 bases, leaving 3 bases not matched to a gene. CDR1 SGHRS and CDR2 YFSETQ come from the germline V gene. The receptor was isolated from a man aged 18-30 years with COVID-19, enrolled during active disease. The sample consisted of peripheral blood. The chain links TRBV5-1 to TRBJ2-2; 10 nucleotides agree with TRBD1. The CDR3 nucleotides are TGCGCCAGCAGCTTAGACAGGGGGCAAACCGGGGAGCTGTTTTTT. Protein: CASSLDRGQTGELFF.